The 10 T cell receptor beta chains in this list originate from one sample, sequenced in a study of identical twins' blood T cells. TCRdb re-derived calls from the 5' RACE reads in MiXCR, one entry per CDR3 protein. The sample shows fewer than 450,000 distinct CDR3 sequences, over 25% of them seen only once. The specimen was PBMCs. The receptors originated from a woman aged 18-50 years in good health.

The V and J genes are TRBV9 and TRBJ2-7, with D possibly being TRBD1 (5 bases). Germline V lookup: CDR1 SGDLS, CDR2 YYNGEE. Deletions cut 6 bases from V and 0 bases from J, with 13 bases between. The CDR3 length is 14 residues. CDR3 residues: CASNQGLLSYEQYF. Written as DNA, the CDR3 is TGTGCCAGCAACCAGGGTCTACTCTCCTACGAGCAGTACTTC. The full variable domain, completed using reference TRBV9 and TRBJ2-7, is DSGVTQTPKHLITATGQRVTLRCSPRSGDLSVYWYQQSLDQGLQFLIQYYNGEERAKGNILERFSAQQFPDLHSELNLSSLELGDSALYFCASNQGLLSYEQYFGPGTRLTVT.

This clonotype was seen more than once but under ten times. This rearrangement joins TRBV9 to TRBJ2-1, with 10 bases lining up with TRBD2. The ends lost 6 bases at V and 6 bases at J; junction bases unmatched: 3. The CDR3 contains 13 residues. CDR1 and CDR2 from the germline V gene are SGDLS and YYNGEE. CDR3 loop: CASKERGGNEQFF. CDR3 nucleotides: TGTGCCAGCAAAGAGCGGGGGGGCAATGAGCAGTTCTTC.

At least ten counts were recorded for this clonotype. J is TRBJ1-4 and V is TRBV25-1; 7 bases are shared with TRBD1. V was clipped by 3 bases and J by 1 base; unmatched bases: 8. This CDR3 has 17 residues. Per germline, CDR1 MGHDK and CDR2 SYGVNS. CDR3 DNA sequence: TGTGCCAGCAGTGACCACCCTCGGACAGGAACTAATGAAAAACTGTTTTTT. Residues: CASSDHPRTGTNEKLFF.

This clonotype was seen a handful of times. The chain employs TRBV6-2 or TRBV6-3 and TRBJ1-1; unclear D gene. Germline V gene data show CDR1 as MNHEY and CDR2 as SVGEGT. V gave up 0 bases and J gave up 12 bases, with 11 bases separating them. CDR3 length equals 12 residues. The CDR3 DNA sequence: TGTGCCAGCAGTTACTCAAAGGATCGACCTTTCTTT. It is translated as CASSYSKDRPFF.

This clonotype was detected a few times. The chain has TRBV20-1 and TRBJ2-1, with a possible D match to TRBD2 (5 bases). V lost 3 bases and J 9 bases, leaving 15 bases between the germline ends. CDR1 is DFQATT, CDR2 SNEGSKA, per germline (reference sequence). The CDR3 loop spans 13 amino acids. The DNA of the CDR3 is TGCAGTGCTAGGAAGAGGGTAGAGGGTGAGCAGTTCTTC. This translates into CSARKRVEGEQFF.

The chain combines TRBV5-1 with TRBJ1-1; 11 bases align to TRBD1. V dropped 7 bases and J dropped 4; count of bases not matched to a gene: 12. This CDR3 comprises 16 residues. Germline V gene lookup returns CDR1 SGHRS and CDR2 YFSETQ. The CDR3 DNA reads as TGCGCCAGCGTGATCAGGACAGGGGGCGAAAGCACTGAAGCTTTCTTT. It translates to CASVIRTGGESTEAFF.

The sample holds a few counts of this clonotype. DNA for the CDR3: TGTGCCAGCAGTCCCGACCAGGGATTATCCTATAATTCACCCCTCCACTTT. This translates into CASSPDQGLSYNSPLHF. The chain links TRBV12-3 or TRBV12-4 to TRBJ1-6, with D tentatively TRBD1 (5 bases). V was shortened by 5 bases and J by 1 base, with 15 bases between the two germline ends. This CDR3 spans 17 amino acids.

The rearrangement links TRBV12-3 or TRBV12-4 to TRBJ2-7; TRBD1 or TRBD2 may be the D gene (5 bases each). The CDR3 is made up of 14 amino acids. V lost 1 base and J lost 5, with 12 bases in between. The CDR3 sequence: CASSLVAGTNEQYF. DNA of the CDR3: TGTGCCAGCAGTTTAGTGGCAGGGACCAACGAGCAGTACTTC.

The rearrangement uses TRBV29-1 and TRBJ2-2, with D uncertain. The V gene lost 2 bases and the J gene lost 3 bases, with 13 bases spanning the gap. This CDR3 is 15 amino acids long. From germline, CDR1 is SQVTM and CDR2 ANQGSEA. CDR3 DNA sequence: TGCAGCGTTGAAAACGGCCCTTGGGACACCGGGGAGCTGTTTTTT. Amino acid sequence: CSVENGPWDTGELFF.

The chain is built from TRBV2 and TRBJ1-1; no firm D call. CDR1 SNHLY and CDR2 FYNNEI come from the germline V gene. Trimming cost V 6 bases and J 11 bases, with 13 bases left between them. The CDR3 runs 11 residues. This CDR3 is CASRVDMLAFF. CDR3 nucleotide sequence: TGTGCCAGCAGAGTTGACATGTTGGCTTTCTTT.